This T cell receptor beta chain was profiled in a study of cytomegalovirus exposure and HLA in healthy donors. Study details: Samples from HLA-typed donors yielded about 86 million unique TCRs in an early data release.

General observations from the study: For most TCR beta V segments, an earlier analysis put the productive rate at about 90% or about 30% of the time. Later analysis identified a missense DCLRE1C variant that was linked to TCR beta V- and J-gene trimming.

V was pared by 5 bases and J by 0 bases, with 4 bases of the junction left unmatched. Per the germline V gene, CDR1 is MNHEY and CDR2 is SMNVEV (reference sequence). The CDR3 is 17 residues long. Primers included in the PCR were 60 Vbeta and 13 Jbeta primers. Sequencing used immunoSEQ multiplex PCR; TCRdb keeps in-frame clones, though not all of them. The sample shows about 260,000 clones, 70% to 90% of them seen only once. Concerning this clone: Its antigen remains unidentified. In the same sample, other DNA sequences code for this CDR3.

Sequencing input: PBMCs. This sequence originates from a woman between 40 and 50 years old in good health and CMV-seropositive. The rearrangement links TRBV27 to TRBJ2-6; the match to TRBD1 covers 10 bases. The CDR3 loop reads CASSPRTGGSGANVLTF. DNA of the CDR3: TGTGCCAGCAGTCCCCGGACAGGGGGCTCTGGGGCCAACGTCCTGACTTTC.